These T cell receptor beta chains were read from a single sample in a study of OX40 agonist ivuxolimab in advanced cancers. Sequencing was performed with immunoSEQ multiplex PCR; in TCRdb, only in-frame clones are kept and a portion is missing. The sample has over 45,000 clones, about four fifths seen once. This specimen consisted of CD4+ or CD8+ T cells sorted from blood, obtained in a trial of the OX40 agonist ivuxolimab. Receptor source: an adult with an advanced solid tumor such as melanoma, head and neck, liver or kidney cancer. Each CDR3 is given with its conserved first and last residue. Fields, in order: D gene, clone size, J gene, V gene, CDR3 DNA, CDR3 protein. The D gene is left open where the match is weak. A clone size is listed for some rows: how often the clone was seen (once, few, many), or a class if it is expanded.

D gene: .
clone size: .
J gene: TRBJ2-5
V gene: TRBV4-2
CDR3 DNA: TGTGCCAGTAGCTATAATTTGGACCGGCAAGAGACCCAGTACTTC
CDR3 protein: CASSYNLDRQETQYF

D gene: .
clone size: few
J gene: TRBJ2-7
V gene: TRBV21-1
CDR3 DNA: TGTGCCAGCAGCAAACGGTTGAGATGGGGCGAGCAGTACTTC
CDR3 protein: CASSKRLRWGEQYF

D gene: TRBD1
clone size: .
J gene: TRBJ2-1
V gene: TRBV6-5
CDR3 DNA: TGTGCCAGCAACGCGGACAGGGGGTACGATGAGCAGTTCTTC
CDR3 protein: CASNADRGYDEQFF

D gene: .
clone size: few
J gene: TRBJ1-2
V gene: TRBV19
CDR3 DNA: TGTGCCAGTAGTACCCCCGCCAGTTCCTATGGCTACACCTTC
CDR3 protein: CASSTPASSYGYTF

D gene: .
clone size: .
J gene: TRBJ1-1
V gene: TRBV7-9
CDR3 DNA: TGTGCCAGCAGCTTAGCCGGCCCCCGGGACACTGAAGCTTTCTTT
CDR3 protein: CASSLAGPRDTEAFF

D gene: TRBD2
clone size: .
J gene: TRBJ2-5
V gene: TRBV18
CDR3 DNA: TGTGCCAGCTCACCAGCTTCGGCGGGAGGGCCGGGAAAGACCCAGTACTTC
CDR3 protein: CASSPASAGGPGKTQYF

D gene: .
clone size: .
J gene: TRBJ2-1
V gene: TRBV19
CDR3 DNA: TGTGCCAGTAATTTTCACGCGGGTAACAATGAGCAGTTCTTC
CDR3 protein: CASNFHAGNNEQFF

D gene: .
clone size: .
J gene: TRBJ1-1
V gene: TRBV28
CDR3 DNA: TGTGCCAGTACAGGGAACACTGAAGCTTTCTTT
CDR3 protein: CASTGNTEAFF

D gene: .
clone size: .
J gene: TRBJ2-7
V gene: TRBV7-2
CDR3 DNA: TGTGCCAGCAGCTTAGACAGGTACCTTTTTTACGAGCAGTACTTC
CDR3 protein: CASSLDRYLFYEQYF

D gene: .
clone size: .
J gene: TRBJ2-4
V gene: TRBV6-6
CDR3 DNA: TGTGCCAGCAGTTACCCCTTGGGGGAAGACATTCAGTACTTC
CDR3 protein: CASSYPLGEDIQYF

D gene: TRBD1
clone size: .
J gene: TRBJ1-4
V gene: TRBV19
CDR3 DNA: TGTGCCAGTACCAATTCCTGGGGACAGACTAATGAAAAACTGTTTTTT
CDR3 protein: CASTNSWGQTNEKLFF

D gene: .
clone size: once
J gene: TRBJ2-7
V gene: TRBV7-9
CDR3 DNA: TGTGCCAGCAGCTTAGGCCCAGTGCACGAGCAGTACTTC
CDR3 protein: CASSLGPVHEQYF

D gene: TRBD2
clone size: .
J gene: TRBJ2-5
V gene: TRBV14
CDR3 DNA: TGTGCCAGCAGCGCCGCCGGGACTAGCGGGACGGAGACCCAGTACTTC
CDR3 protein: CASSAAGTSGTETQYF